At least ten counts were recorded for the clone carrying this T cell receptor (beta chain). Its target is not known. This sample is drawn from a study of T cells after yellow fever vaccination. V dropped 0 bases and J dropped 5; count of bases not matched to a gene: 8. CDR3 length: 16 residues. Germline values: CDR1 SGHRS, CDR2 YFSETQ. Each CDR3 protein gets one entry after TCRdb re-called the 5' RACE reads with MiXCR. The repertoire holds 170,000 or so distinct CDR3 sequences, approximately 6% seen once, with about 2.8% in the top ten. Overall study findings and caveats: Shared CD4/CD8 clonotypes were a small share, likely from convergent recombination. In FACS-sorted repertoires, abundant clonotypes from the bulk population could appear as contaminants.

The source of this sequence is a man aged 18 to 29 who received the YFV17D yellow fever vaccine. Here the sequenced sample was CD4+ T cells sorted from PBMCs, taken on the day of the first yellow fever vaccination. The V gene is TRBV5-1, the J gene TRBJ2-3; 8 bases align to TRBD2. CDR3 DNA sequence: TGCGCCAGCAGCTTGGAATACGGGGGGGCAGGAGATACGCAGTATTTT. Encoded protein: CASSLEYGGAGDTQYF.